The clone carrying this TCR beta chain was observed a single time. The data are from a study of blood T cell repertoires in COVID-19. Study-level information: Sites across the United States, Italy and Spain contributed samples from acute and convalescent COVID-19. PBMCs, B-cell-depleted T cells, or T cells provided the cDNA or gDNA that made up the material.

CDR3 length: 12 residues. Germline-derived CDR1 and CDR2 are SQVTM and ANQGSEA. Per the original methods: For nucleated cells, counts were estimated from reference gene primer amplification. Profiling relied on immunoSEQ multiplex PCR, and the TCRdb table lists in-frame clones only, not all of them. The D gene and trimming were derived from the DNA, and the V and J assignments and clone size from that table. Altogether some 200,000 clones are present, approximately 89% being singletons, with the ten largest covering approximately 2.7%. This receptor was identified in a man aged 35 to 55 with active or convalescent COVID-19. The V call is TRBV29-1, the J call TRBJ2-3; possible D gene TRBD2, 7 bases. The sequencing sample was made of peripheral blood. The CDR3 coding sequence is TGCGGGGGGGGGCCCGGCGCAGATACGCAGTATTTT. It encodes CGGGPGADTQYF.